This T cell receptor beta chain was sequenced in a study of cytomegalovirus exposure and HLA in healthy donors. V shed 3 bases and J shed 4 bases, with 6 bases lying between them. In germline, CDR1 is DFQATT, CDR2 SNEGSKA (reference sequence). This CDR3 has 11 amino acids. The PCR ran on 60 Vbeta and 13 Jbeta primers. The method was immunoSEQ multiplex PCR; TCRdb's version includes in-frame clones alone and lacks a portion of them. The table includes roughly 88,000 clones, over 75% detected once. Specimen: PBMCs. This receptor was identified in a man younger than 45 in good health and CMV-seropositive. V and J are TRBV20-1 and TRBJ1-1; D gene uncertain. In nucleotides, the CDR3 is TGCAGTGCTAGGTACGGCACTGAAGCTTTCTTT. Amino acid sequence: CSARYGTEAFF.